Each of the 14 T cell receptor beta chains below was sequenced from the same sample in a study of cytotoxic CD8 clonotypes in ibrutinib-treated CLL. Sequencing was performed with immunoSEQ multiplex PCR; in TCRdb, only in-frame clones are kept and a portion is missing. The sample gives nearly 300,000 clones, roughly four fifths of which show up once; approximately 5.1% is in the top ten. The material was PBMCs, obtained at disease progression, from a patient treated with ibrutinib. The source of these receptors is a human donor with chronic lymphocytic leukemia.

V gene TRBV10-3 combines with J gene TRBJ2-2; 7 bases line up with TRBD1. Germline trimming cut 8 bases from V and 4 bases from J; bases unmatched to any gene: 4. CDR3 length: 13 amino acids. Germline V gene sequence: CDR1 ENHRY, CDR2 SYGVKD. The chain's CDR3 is CAIAGGVTGELFF. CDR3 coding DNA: TGTGCCATCGCAGGGGGAGTCACCGGGGAGCTGTTTTTT.

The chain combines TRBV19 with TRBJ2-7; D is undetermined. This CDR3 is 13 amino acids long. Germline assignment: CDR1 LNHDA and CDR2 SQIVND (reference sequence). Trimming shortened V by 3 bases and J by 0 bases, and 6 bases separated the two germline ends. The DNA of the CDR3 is TGTGCCAGTAGTATGTTTGGCTCCTACGAGCAGTACTTC. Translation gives CASSMFGSYEQYF. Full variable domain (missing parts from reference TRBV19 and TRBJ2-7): DGGITQSPKYLFRKEGQNVTLSCEQNLNHDAMYWYRQDPGQGLRLIYYSQIVNDFQKGDIAEGYSVSREKKESFPLTVTSAQKNPTAFYLCASSMFGSYEQYFGPGTRLTVT.

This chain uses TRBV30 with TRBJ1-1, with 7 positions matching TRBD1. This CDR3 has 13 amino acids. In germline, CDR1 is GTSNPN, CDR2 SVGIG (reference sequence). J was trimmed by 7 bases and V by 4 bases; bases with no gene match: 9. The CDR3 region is CAWKGTEHLEAFF. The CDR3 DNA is TGTGCCTGGAAGGGGACAGAACATCTTGAAGCTTTCTTT. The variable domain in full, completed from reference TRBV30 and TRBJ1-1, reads SQTIHQWPATLVQPVGSPLSLECTVEGTSNPNLYWYRQAAGRGLQLLFYSVGIGQISSEVPQNLSASRPQDRQFILSSKKLLLSDSGFYLCAWKGTEHLEAFFGQGTRLTVV.

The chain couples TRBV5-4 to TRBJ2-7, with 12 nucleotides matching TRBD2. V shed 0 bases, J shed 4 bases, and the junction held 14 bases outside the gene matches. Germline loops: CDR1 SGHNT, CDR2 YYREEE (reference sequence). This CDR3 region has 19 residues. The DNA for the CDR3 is TGTGCCAGCAGCTTGGTATTCCCCGGGACTAGCGGGCCCGGGTACGAGCAGTACTTC. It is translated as CASSLVFPGTSGPGYEQYF.

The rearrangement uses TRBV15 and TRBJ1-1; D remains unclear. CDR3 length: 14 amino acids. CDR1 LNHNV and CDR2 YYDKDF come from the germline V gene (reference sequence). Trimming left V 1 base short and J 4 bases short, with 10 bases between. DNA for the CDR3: TGTGCCACCAGCAGAGGGCTCCCTCGCACTGAAGCTTTCTTT. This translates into CATSRGLPRTEAFF.

The CDR3 loop reads CSATGVGQYF. For the CDR3, the DNA is TGCAGTGCTACAGGGGTAGGGCAGTACTTC. The chain uses TRBV20-1 and TRBJ2-7; weak D call: TRBD1 (6 bases). There are 10 residues in the CDR3. Germline V gene sequence: CDR1 DFQATT, CDR2 SNEGSKA (reference sequence). The V end lost 4 bases, the J end lost 9 bases, and 10 bases lay between the germline ends.

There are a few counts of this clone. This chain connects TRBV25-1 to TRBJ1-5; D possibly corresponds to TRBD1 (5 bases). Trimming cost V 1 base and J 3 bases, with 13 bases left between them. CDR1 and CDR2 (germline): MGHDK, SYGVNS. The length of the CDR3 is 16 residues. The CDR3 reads CASSEFLRGINQPQHF. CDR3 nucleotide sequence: TGTGCCAGCAGTGAATTCCTGAGGGGTATCAATCAGCCCCAGCATTTT.

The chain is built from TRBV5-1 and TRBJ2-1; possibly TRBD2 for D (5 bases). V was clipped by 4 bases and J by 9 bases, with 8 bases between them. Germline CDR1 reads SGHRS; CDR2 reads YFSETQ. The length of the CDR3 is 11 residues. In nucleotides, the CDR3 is TGCGCCAGCAGCCTGAGCGGTGAGCAGTTCTTC. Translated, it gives CASSLSGEQFF.

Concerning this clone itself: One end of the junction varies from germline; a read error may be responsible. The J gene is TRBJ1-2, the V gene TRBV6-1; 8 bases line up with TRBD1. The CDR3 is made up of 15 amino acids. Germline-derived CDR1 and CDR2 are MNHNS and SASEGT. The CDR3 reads CASSENRGQGARDDF. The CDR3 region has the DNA TGTGCCAGCAGTGAAAATCGGGGCCAGGGGGCGCGTGACGACTTC.

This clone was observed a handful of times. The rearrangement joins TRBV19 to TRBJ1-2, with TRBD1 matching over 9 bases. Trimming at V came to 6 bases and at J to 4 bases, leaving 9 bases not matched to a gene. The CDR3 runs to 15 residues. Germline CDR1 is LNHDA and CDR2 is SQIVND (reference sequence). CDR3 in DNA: TGTGCCAGTAGAGGGACAGGGAGTGGTAGCTATGGCTACACCTTC. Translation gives CASRGTGSGSYGYTF.

The CDR3 protein is CASGPAGYEQFF. The CDR3 region has the DNA TGTGCCAGCGGCCCCGCGGGTTATGAGCAGTTCTTC. The chain joins TRBV6-5 to TRBJ2-1; possible D gene TRBD2, 5 bases. In germline, CDR1 is MNHEY, CDR2 SVGAGI. The CDR3 covers 12 residues. Trimming removed 8 bases at V and 8 bases at J, with 13 bases between.

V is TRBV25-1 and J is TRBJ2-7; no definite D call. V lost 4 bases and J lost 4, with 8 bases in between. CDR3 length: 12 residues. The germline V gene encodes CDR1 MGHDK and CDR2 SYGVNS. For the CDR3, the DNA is TGTGCCAGCAGTGGGGAAGGGTACGAGCAGTACTTC. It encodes CASSGEGYEQYF.

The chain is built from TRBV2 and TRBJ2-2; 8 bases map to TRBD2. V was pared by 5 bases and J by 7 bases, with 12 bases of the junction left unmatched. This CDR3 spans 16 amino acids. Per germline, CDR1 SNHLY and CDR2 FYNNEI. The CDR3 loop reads CASSPFSSGPVGELFF. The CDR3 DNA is TGTGCCAGCAGTCCCTTTTCTAGCGGGCCCGTCGGGGAGCTGTTTTTT.

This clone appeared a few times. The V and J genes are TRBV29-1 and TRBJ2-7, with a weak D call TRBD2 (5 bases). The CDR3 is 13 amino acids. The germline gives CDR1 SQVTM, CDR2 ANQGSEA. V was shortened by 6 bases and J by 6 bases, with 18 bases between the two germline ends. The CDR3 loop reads CSVQLGMVGEQYF. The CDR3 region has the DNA TGCAGCGTCCAACTAGGAATGGTGGGCGAGCAGTACTTC.